This T cell receptor beta chain was recorded in a study of OX40 agonist ivuxolimab in advanced cancers. At the level of the whole study: Ivuxolimab was an agonistic, fully human IgG2 monoclonal antibody directed against OX40 (CD134), a costimulatory receptor. A male proportion of around 81% and a mean age of about 60 years, ranging from roughly 20 to 80, were recorded for the dose-escalation cohort. Intravenous ivuxolimab was administered to patients every 2 weeks at six dose levels: 0.01, 0.1, 0.3, 1.5, 3 and 10 mg/kg. The purpose of peripheral TCRbeta sequencing was to test whether ivuxolimab changed TCR sequence diversity and led to clonal T-cell expansion. Partial responses occurred in three dose-escalation patients: two with cutaneous melanoma and one with hepatocellular carcinoma. Of the approximately 50 dose-escalation patients, hepatocellular carcinoma was present in about 19, melanoma in around 15, renal cell carcinoma in 9 and head and neck cancer in 9. Prior anti-PD-1, anti-PD-L1 or anti-CTLA-4 therapy was permitted, and 40% to 50% of dose-escalation patients had received checkpoint inhibitors. The paper reports the monotherapy dose-escalation portion (N of about 56 patients) of the phase I ivuxolimab trial. The study at large found these results: Low levels of normalized T-cell clonal expansion were also shown by some nonresponding patients. The antigen specificity of the peripheral T cells that underwent clonal expansion was not determined. In the 0.1-3.0 mg/kg groups, partial responders had among the lowest normalized peripheral clonal expansion, particularly in CD8+ T cells. After ivuxolimab, more expanded clones were found on average in CD8+ T cells than in CD4+ T cells. At doses of 0.1 to 3.0 mg/kg, clonal expansion of both CD4+ and CD8+ blood T cells was observed from baseline to week 6.

Patients with autoimmune disease history or receiving systemic immunosuppression were excluded from the trial. Peripheral blood for TCR sequencing was drawn from every dose cohort at baseline, at cycle 4 day 1 and at cycle 7 day 1. The samples were drawn from a first-in-human, open-label, multicenter phase I dose-escalation trial of ivuxolimab. The trial enrolled adults with locally advanced or metastatic head and neck squamous cell, hepatocellular, melanoma or renal cell carcinoma. Before TCR sequencing, CD4+ T cells and CD8+ T cells were sorted from peripheral blood as separate populations. To note about this clone: The clone's antigen remains unknown. Base qualities are not recorded, but no much larger clone differs from it by a single base.

Genomic DNA was isolated from the sorted cells so that the TCRbeta CDR3 region could be sequenced. The immunoSEQ Assay was used for sequencing of TCRbeta CDR3 regions. TCRdb took this table from immuneACCESS and kept in-frame rearrangements with V and J called. Such tables lack part of the clones; where checked against another copy, unresolved V genes explain under half of the gap, and the rest is unexplained. The sample data list under 25,000 clones, and 83% of these were observed just once. The top ten hold approximately 22% of the sample. V is clipped by 4 bases and J by 3 bases, and the sequence between their germline boundaries is 11 bases long. There are 13 amino acids in the CDR3, from cysteine to phenylalanine inclusive. Of all the DNA, just the CDR3 is kept, 39 bases in frame from base 1. As encoded in the germline V gene (reference sequence), CDR1 is SGHNT while CDR2 is YYREEE.

The source was CD4+ or CD8+ T cells sorted from blood, collected in a trial of the OX40 agonist ivuxolimab. The chain couples TRBV5-4 to TRBJ2-7; the D region possibly corresponds to TRBD1 (5 bases align). The clonotype was recovered from an adult with an advanced solid tumor such as melanoma, head and neck, liver or kidney cancer. The bases are TGTGCCAGCAGCCCAGGGTTAGGCTACGAGCAGTACTTC. This is translated as CASSPGLGYEQYF.